These T cell receptor beta chains were read from a single sample in a study of blood T cell repertoires in COVID-19. Clones were read by immunoSEQ multiplex PCR, and TCRdb kept only the in-frame ones, dropping some. The sample yields roughly 200,000 clones, 75% to 90% seen once. The sequenced sample consisted of peripheral blood. The receptors stem from a man aged 55-75 years with acute or convalescent COVID-19. CDR3s include the opening cysteine and the closing phenylalanine or tryptophan. Fields, in order: D gene, clone size, J gene, V gene, CDR3 DNA, CDR3 protein. A D gene is named only where the DNA matches it firmly. Clone size is stated in some rows and not others, as once, few, many or a class when expanded.

TRBD1 | . | TRBJ1-5 | TRBV19 | TGTGCCAGTAGCAGGGGGATCCCCAATCAGCCCCAGCATTTT | CASSRGIPNQPQHF
TRBD1 | . | TRBJ2-7 | TRBV9 | TGTGCCAGCAGCGCGACCGGGACAGGTCCCTACGAGCAGTACTTC | CASSATGTGPYEQYF
. | . | TRBJ2-1 | TRBV6-5 | TGTGCCAGCAGCCTCCGGAGCCCCTACAATGAGCAGTTCTTC | CASSLRSPYNEQFF
. | . | TRBJ2-2 | TRBV3-1/TRBV3-2 | TGTGCCAGCAGCCCCGACAGGAACACCGGGGAGCTGTTTTTT | CASSPDRNTGELFF
. | . | TRBJ1-2 | TRBV19 | TGTGCCAGTAGTATAGGGCAAAGCTATGGCTACACCTTC | CASSIGQSYGYTF
. | . | TRBJ1-3 | TRBV30 | TGTGCCTGGTCCCAGGGGCAGGGTTGGAGCACCATATATTTT | CAWSQGQGWSTIYF
TRBD2 | . | TRBJ2-1 | TRBV3-1/TRBV3-2 | TGTGCCAGCAGCCAGGCCCCTAAGTGGACTAGCGCCAATGAGCAGTTCTTC | CASSQAPKWTSANEQFF
TRBD2 | . | TRBJ2-1 | TRBV7-3 | TGTGCCAGCAGCCTATCGAGTTTTAGCGGGAGGGGTGACGATGAGCAGTTCTTC | CASSLSSFSGRGDDEQFF
TRBD2 | . | TRBJ2-7 | TRBV28 | TGTGCCAGCAGTCCCGGACTAGCGGGAGGCGGCGAGCAGTACTTC | CASSPGLAGGGEQYF
. | few | TRBJ1-2 | TRBV27 | TGTGCCAGCGATCCCTTGGACCTCAGGCGGCAGGGGAATGGCTACACCTTC | CASDPLDLRRQGNGYTF
TRBD2 | . | TRBJ2-1 | TRBV4-1 | TGCGCCAGCAGCCGCAGACTAGCGGGAGGACTGTACAATGAGCAGTTCTTC | CASSRRLAGGLYNEQFF
. | . | TRBJ1-4 | TRBV6-1 | TGTGCCAGCAGTGAATTTAGGCTAAGGGGTGAAAAACTGTTTTTT | CASSEFRLRGEKLFF
. | few | TRBJ1-2 | TRBV4-3 | TGCGCCAGCAGCCAAGAAAGAGGAGTCTATGGCTACACCTTC | CASSQERGVYGYTF
. | few | TRBJ1-1 | TRBV27 | TGTGCCAGCAGTTCGAGGATGAACACTGAAGCTTTCTTT | CASSSRMNTEAFF
. | . | TRBJ2-5 | TRBV11-2 | TGTGCCAGCAGCTTTTCGGAAGAGACCCAGTACTTC | CASSFSEETQYF
TRBD2 | . | TRBJ2-5 | TRBV5-1 | TGCGCCAGCAGCCGGGGGGTTAGCGGGAGAACCTATGAGACCCAGTACTTC | CASSRGVSGRTYETQYF
TRBD2 | . | TRBJ2-1 | TRBV7-2 | TGTGCCAGCAGCACCCGACTAGCTTTGGGAAATGAGCAGTTCTTC | CASSTRLALGNEQFF
TRBD1 | few | TRBJ1-1 | TRBV2 | TGTGCCAGCAGGGGCGACAGGGGGCGCGGAGAAGCTTTCTTT | CASRGDRGRGEAFF
TRBD2 | . | TRBJ2-3 | TRBV7-9 | TGTGCCAGCAGCTCCTGGGTGGCGGCGGGGGGTCCGGATACGCAGTATTTT | CASSSWVAAGGPDTQYF
TRBD2 | . | TRBJ2-1 | TRBV25-1 | TGTGCCAGCAGTGTGGCTAGCGGGAATTACAATGAGCAGTTCTTC | CASSVASGNYNEQFF
. | . | TRBJ2-7 | TRBV7-2 | TGTGCCAGCAGCCAGTCGACGGGAATACCCTACGAGCAGTACTTC | CASSQSTGIPYEQYF
. | . | TRBJ2-7 | TRBV6-1 | TGTGCCAGCAGTGAAGCGCTTTCAGGTTCCTACGAGCAGTACTTC | CASSEALSGSYEQYF
. | . | TRBJ2-2 | TRBV27 | TGTGCCAGCAGTTTAAGGTTCCGGGAAACCGGGGAGCTGTTTTTT | CASSLRFRETGELFF
. | . | TRBJ1-6 | TRBV18 | TGTGCCAGCTCCCCCTCCTCCCAGTCACCCCTCCACTTT | CASSPSSQSPLHF
. | . | TRBJ2-1 | TRBV11-1 | TGTGCCAGCAGCTTAATCGGGAATGAGCAGTTCTTC | CASSLIGNEQFF
TRBD2 | . | TRBJ2-7 | TRBV5-6 | TGTGCCAGCAGCTTCTATGGGACTAGCACTCCGTACGAGCAGTACTTC | CASSFYGTSTPYEQYF
TRBD2 | . | TRBJ2-2 | TRBV14 | TGTGCCAGTAAACCCGGGGGGGCGACCGGAGCCGGGGAGCTGTTTTTT | CASKPGGATGAGELFF
TRBD1 | . | TRBJ2-5 | TRBV19 | TGTGCCAGTAGCTCGACAGGGGGCGGAGGGACCCAGTACTTC | CASSSTGGGGTQYF
TRBD1 | . | TRBJ1-3 | TRBV28 | TGTGCCAGCAGTTTATTCAGGGGGCCAGGAAACACCATATATTTT | CASSLFRGPGNTIYF
. | . | TRBJ1-2 | TRBV6-2/TRBV6-3 | TGTGCCAGCAGTTATAGGGAGAAAGGCTACACCTTC | CASSYREKGYTF
. | few | TRBJ2-7 | TRBV6-5 | TGTGCCAGCAGCCTAACAGGCTCCTACGAGCAGTACTTC | CASSLTGSYEQYF
TRBD2 | . | TRBJ2-7 | TRBV6-2/TRBV6-3 | TGTGCCAGCAGCCGTTCCTCTAGCGGACGCACCTACGAGCAGTACTTC | CASSRSSSGRTYEQYF
. | . | TRBJ1-2 | TRBV3-1/TRBV3-2 | TGTGCCAGCAGCCAAGATACCGGGGTCGGCTACACCTTC | CASSQDTGVGYTF
. | . | TRBJ2-3 | TRBV7-9 | TGTGCCAGCAGCCCTTGGATCCGATCAGGGCGAACAGATACGCAGTATTTT | CASSPWIRSGRTDTQYF
. | . | TRBJ1-1 | TRBV2 | TGTGCCAGCAGTGTATCAGGGGCCTTGAACACTGAAGCTTTCTTT | CASSVSGALNTEAFF
TRBD1 | . | TRBJ1-1 | TRBV2 | TGTGCCAGCAGGGTTTGGACAGGGAGGCACACTGAAGCTTTCTTT | CASRVWTGRHTEAFF
. | once | TRBJ2-3 | TRBV19 | TGTGCCAGTAGCGAGGCCCCGTATACGCAGTATTTT | CASSEAPYTQYF
. | . | TRBJ1-2 | TRBV20-1 | TGCAGTGCTAGTTGGGAAGGAGGATTTGGCTACACCTTC | CSASWEGGFGYTF